This paragraph reports one TCR beta chain. Its target is unknown. The data originate from a study of shared clonotypes between healthy human individuals. Study outcomes and limitations: Clonotypes shared by all four donors outscored non-shared clonotypes in generation probability. A handful of donors shared about 4.5% of their naive CD4 clonotypes.

CD8 cells regarded as naive lacked CD45RO, were positively chosen for CCR7, and omitted terminally differentiated effector memory CD45RA+ cells. The CDR3 extends over 16 amino acids. V gave up 0 bases and J gave up 3 bases; unmatched junction bases: 5. CDR1 SGDLS and CDR2 YYNGEE come from the germline V gene. Produced via immunoSEQ multiplex PCR; TCRdb's table is partial and in-frame only. Here the sample spans hundreds of thousands of clones, around 96% being singletons. Sequencing was performed on naive CD8+ T cells sorted from blood. The chain recombines TRBV9 with TRBJ2-3; 9 bases map to TRBD2. The receptor's source is a woman in her twenties or thirties in good health. CDR3 residues: CASSVGPSGTTDTQYF. The CDR3 DNA reads as TGTGCCAGCAGCGTAGGTCCTAGCGGGACAACAGATACGCAGTATTTT. Combining the CDR3 with reference TRBV9 and TRBJ2-3 gives the whole variable domain DSGVTQTPKHLITATGQRVTLRCSPRSGDLSVYWYQQSLDQGLQFLIQYYNGEERAKGNILERFSAQQFPDLHSELNLSSLELGDSALYFCASSVGPSGTTDTQYFGPGTRLTVL.